Listed below are T cell receptor beta chains from one sample, sequenced in a study of blood T cells in healthy people across ages. Each CDR3 protein is one row after TCRdb ran MiXCR on the 5' RACE reads. This sample has fewer than 800,000 distinct CDR3 sequences; around 48% occur once, and the top ten carry about 32%. The specimen sequenced was blood. These receptors originate from an older woman in good health. Each CDR3 is given with its conserved first and last residue. The order of the fields is J gene, clone size, D gene, V gene, CDR3 DNA, CDR3 protein. D genes are given only for firm matches. Size is stated for part of the rows, as once, few or many counts, or as a class when the clone is expanded.

J: TRBJ2-1
size: -
D: TRBD2
V: TRBV11-2
DNA: TGTGCCAGCAGCCAAGGGACTAGCGGGAGAGTCACCCGGTCCTACAATGAGCAGTTCTTC
CDR3: CASSQGTSGRVTRSYNEQFF

J: TRBJ2-3
size: -
D: -
V: TRBV9
DNA: TGTGCCAGCAGCGTAGGCTTTGTCGATACGCAGTATTTT
CDR3: CASSVGFVDTQYF

J: TRBJ1-2
size: many
D: -
V: TRBV3-1
DNA: TGTGCCAGCAGCTTTCCCGGGACGGGGAACTATGGCTACACCTTC
CDR3: CASSFPGTGNYGYTF

J: TRBJ1-4
size: -
D: -
V: TRBV29-1
DNA: TGCAGCGTTGATTACGGGGGAGGTGAAAAACTGTTTTTT
CDR3: CSVDYGGGEKLFF

J: TRBJ2-7
size: -
D: -
V: TRBV11-1
DNA: TGTGCCAGCAGCTATAAAACGGGTTCCTCCTACGAGCAGTACTTC
CDR3: CASSYKTGSSYEQYF

J: TRBJ2-7
size: few
D: -
V: TRBV29-1
DNA: TGCAGCGTTGAGGTCAATGAGCAGTACTTC
CDR3: CSVEVNEQYF

J: TRBJ2-5
size: -
D: TRBD2
V: TRBV20-1
DNA: TGCAGTGCTAGAGATTCCCACGGGAGGGCCGATGAGACCCAGTACTTC
CDR3: CSARDSHGRADETQYF

J: TRBJ2-7
size: -
D: -
V: TRBV20-1
DNA: TGCAGTGCTGAGCGGACCTACGAGCAGTACTTC
CDR3: CSAERTYEQYF

J: TRBJ2-5
size: few
D: -
V: TRBV28
DNA: TGTGCCAGCAGCGCATCAAGTCCGGAGACCCAGTACTTC
CDR3: CASSASSPETQYF

J: TRBJ2-7
size: -
D: -
V: TRBV7-2
DNA: TGTGCCAGCAGCTTCTTCAGGGGATCCTACGAGCAGTACTTC
CDR3: CASSFFRGSYEQYF

J: TRBJ1-2
size: many
D: -
V: TRBV29-1
DNA: TGCAGCGCTATCACAGGGAAGGACGACGGCTACACCTTC
CDR3: CSAITGKDDGYTF